These T cell receptor beta chains were read from a single sample in a study of shared clonotypes between healthy human individuals. Produced via immunoSEQ multiplex PCR; TCRdb's table is partial and in-frame only. This sample carries nearly 1 million clones, over 75% of them seen once, and the ten largest clones take about 1.5%. What was sequenced was memory CD4+ T cells sorted from blood. These TCRs come from a young man in good health. Each CDR3 is given with its conserved first and last residue. D genes are given only for firm matches. A row's size may be missing; if present it is once, few, many or a size class.

abundance,j_gene,d_gene,v_gene,CDR3aa,CDR3nt
.,TRBJ2-1,.,TRBV10-3,CAISESLTLNEQFF,TGTGCCATCAGTGAGTCGCTGACTCTTAATGAGCAGTTCTTC
.,TRBJ2-6,.,TRBV5-1,CASSFDATSSGANVLTF,TGCGCCAGCAGCTTCGACGCCACCTCCTCTGGGGCCAACGTCCTGACTTTC
.,TRBJ1-6,TRBD1,TRBV7-6,CASSLKGTGSSYNSPLHF,TGTGCCAGCAGCTTGAAAGGGACAGGGAGCTCCTATAATTCACCCCTCCACTTT
once,TRBJ1-2,TRBD1,TRBV6-1,CATTEGQTNYGYTF,TGTGCCACCACCGAGGGACAGACTAACTATGGCTACACCTTC
.,TRBJ2-5,.,TRBV2,CASSASEEETQYF,TGTGCCAGCAGCGCCAGCGAAGAAGAGACCCAGTACTTC
.,TRBJ2-1,TRBD2,TRBV2,CASTQTSGRGEQFF,TGTGCCAGCACCCAGACTAGCGGGAGAGGTGAGCAGTTCTTC
.,TRBJ2-1,TRBD1,TRBV2,CASSWDRGNYNEQFF,TGTGCCAGCAGTTGGGACAGGGGTAACTACAATGAGCAGTTCTTC
many,TRBJ2-3,.,TRBV10-3,CAIRRQELTADTQYF,TGTGCCATCAGGAGACAGGAGCTGACGGCAGATACGCAGTATTTT
.,TRBJ2-7,.,TRBV2,CASTGQGRLGEQYF,TGTGCCAGCACGGGGCAGGGCCGTTTGGGCGAGCAGTACTTC
.,TRBJ2-1,.,TRBV27,CASSFRGNEQFF,TGTGCCAGCAGTTTCAGGGGCAATGAGCAGTTCTTC
.,TRBJ2-1,TRBD2,TRBV30,CAWISGLGNEQFF,TGTGCCTGGATTAGCGGGCTTGGCAATGAGCAGTTCTTC
few,TRBJ1-6,.,TRBV30,CAWKPDTSSPLHF,TGTGCCTGGAAGCCGGACACAAGTTCACCCCTCCACTTT
once,TRBJ1-2,.,TRBV19,CASSMGLEGYTF,TGTGCCAGTAGTATGGGGCTGGAGGGCTACACCTTC